The rows below give T cell receptor beta chains drawn from one sample of a study of regulatory and conventional T cells in RAG deficiency. Produced via immunoSEQ multiplex PCR; TCRdb's table is partial and in-frame only. The data hold thousands of clones, with 70% to 90% observed a single time. These records were also assigned to another study, of regulatory T cells.

Sequencing was done on a sample of CD8+ T cells sorted from blood. The receptor source for this set is a human donor in good health. Each CDR3 is given with its conserved first and last residue. A D gene is named only where the DNA matches it firmly. The size entry is marked missing in some rows and otherwise reads once, few, many or a size class.

v_gene: TRBV19; j_gene: TRBJ2-1; abundance: .; len: 14; d_gene: .; CDR3nt: TGTGCCAGTAGTAGCTACGACCTTTACAATGAGCAGTTCTTC; CDR3aa: CASSSYDLYNEQFF
v_gene: TRBV29-1; j_gene: TRBJ2-1; abundance: .; len: 15; d_gene: TRBD1; CDR3nt: TGCGTACTTCGCCGAGAACAGGGGGGCTACAATGAGCAGTTCTTC; CDR3aa: CVLRREQGGYNEQFF
v_gene: TRBV2; j_gene: TRBJ2-4; abundance: .; len: 18; d_gene: TRBD1; CDR3nt: TGTGCCAGCAGGTTGACCACAGGGGCAAGTCTAGCCAAAAACATTCAGTACTTC; CDR3aa: CASRLTTGASLAKNIQYF
v_gene: TRBV29-1; j_gene: TRBJ2-3; abundance: .; len: 13; d_gene: .; CDR3nt: TGCAGCGTTGAAGACCCTTACACAGATACGCAGTATTTT; CDR3aa: CSVEDPYTDTQYF
v_gene: TRBV5-3; j_gene: TRBJ2-7; abundance: .; len: 13; d_gene: .; CDR3nt: TGTGCCAGCAAGGACGGCCTATCCTACGAGCAGTACTTC; CDR3aa: CASKDGLSYEQYF
v_gene: TRBV7-8; j_gene: TRBJ2-3; abundance: .; len: 15; d_gene: .; CDR3nt: TGTGCCAGCAGAGGACTCTCCAGCCGCACAGATACGCAGTATTTT; CDR3aa: CASRGLSSRTDTQYF
v_gene: TRBV7-9; j_gene: TRBJ2-7; abundance: .; len: 13; d_gene: TRBD1; CDR3nt: TGTGCCAGCAGCCGGGACAGAAAATTCGAGCAGTACTTC; CDR3aa: CASSRDRKFEQYF
v_gene: TRBV27; j_gene: TRBJ2-7; abundance: .; len: 13; d_gene: TRBD1; CDR3nt: TGTGCCAGCAGTAGCGGACAGGGGGGCGAGCAGTACTTC; CDR3aa: CASSSGQGGEQYF
v_gene: TRBV7-9; j_gene: TRBJ2-5; abundance: .; len: 13; d_gene: .; CDR3nt: TGTGCCAGCAGCTATCAGGGGCGGGAGACCCAGTACTTC; CDR3aa: CASSYQGRETQYF
v_gene: TRBV7-9; j_gene: TRBJ2-1; abundance: .; len: 18; d_gene: .; CDR3nt: TGTGCCAGCAACCTCCCCCTCCAGGACGGGAGTAGGTACAATGAGCAGTTCTTC; CDR3aa: CASNLPLQDGSRYNEQFF
v_gene: TRBV9; j_gene: TRBJ2-1; abundance: .; len: 14; d_gene: .; CDR3nt: TGTGCCAGCAATGGGGGGCCTCCCTACAATGAGCAGTTCTTC; CDR3aa: CASNGGPPYNEQFF
v_gene: TRBV11-2; j_gene: TRBJ2-1; abundance: .; len: 15; d_gene: .; CDR3nt: TGTGCCAGCAGCTTAGATTATTCAGGGCTAAATGAGCAGTTCTTC; CDR3aa: CASSLDYSGLNEQFF
v_gene: TRBV15; j_gene: TRBJ2-3; abundance: .; len: 16; d_gene: .; CDR3nt: TGTGCCACCAGCAGAGATCGCCCACGGGGCACAGATACGCAGTATTTT; CDR3aa: CATSRDRPRGTDTQYF
v_gene: TRBV6-1; j_gene: TRBJ2-1; abundance: few; len: 12; d_gene: .; CDR3nt: TGTGCCAGCAGTCGCCCCTACAATGAGCAGTTCTTC; CDR3aa: CASSRPYNEQFF
v_gene: TRBV30; j_gene: TRBJ2-7; abundance: .; len: 12; d_gene: .; CDR3nt: TGTGCCTGGAGTCAACTAGCAGCTGAGCAGTACTTC; CDR3aa: CAWSQLAAEQYF
v_gene: TRBV19; j_gene: TRBJ1-4; abundance: .; len: 15; d_gene: TRBD1; CDR3nt: TGTGCCAGTAGTGAGGAGGGGGCTGCTAATGAAAAACTGTTTTTT; CDR3aa: CASSEEGAANEKLFF
v_gene: TRBV19; j_gene: TRBJ2-7; abundance: .; len: 12; d_gene: .; CDR3nt: TGTGCCAGTAGTGGCAGTAACTACGAGCAGTACTTC; CDR3aa: CASSGSNYEQYF
v_gene: TRBV7-2; j_gene: TRBJ1-6; abundance: few; len: 15; d_gene: .; CDR3nt: TGTGCCAGCAGGACACTGAGCTCCTATAATTCACCCCTCCACTTT; CDR3aa: CASRTLSSYNSPLHF
v_gene: TRBV28; j_gene: TRBJ2-3; abundance: .; len: 13; d_gene: .; CDR3nt: TGTGCCAGCAGACCAACTAGCACAGATACGCAGTATTTT; CDR3aa: CASRPTSTDTQYF
v_gene: TRBV28; j_gene: TRBJ2-5; abundance: .; len: 14; d_gene: TRBD1; CDR3nt: TGTGCCAGCAGTTTGGTGAGGGGGCGAGAGACCCAGTACTTC; CDR3aa: CASSLVRGRETQYF
v_gene: TRBV2; j_gene: TRBJ1-1; abundance: .; len: 15; d_gene: .; CDR3nt: TGTGCCAGCAGTGAGGTGGCGGTATTGAACACTGAAGCTTTCTTT; CDR3aa: CASSEVAVLNTEAFF
v_gene: TRBV14; j_gene: TRBJ2-3; abundance: .; len: 15; d_gene: TRBD1; CDR3nt: TGTGCCAGCAGCCAAGTGGGACAGGGGGCAAATACGCAGTATTTT; CDR3aa: CASSQVGQGANTQYF
v_gene: TRBV18; j_gene: TRBJ2-3; abundance: .; len: 16; d_gene: TRBD2; CDR3nt: TGTGCCAGCTCACCGACTAGCGGGAGCCAAGCAGATACGCAGTATTTT; CDR3aa: CASSPTSGSQADTQYF
v_gene: TRBV2; j_gene: TRBJ2-7; abundance: .; len: 13; d_gene: .; CDR3nt: TGTGCCAGCAGTGGGCCCAGGGACTACGAGCAGTACTTC; CDR3aa: CASSGPRDYEQYF
v_gene: TRBV19; j_gene: TRBJ2-2; abundance: .; len: 13; d_gene: .; CDR3nt: TGTGCCAGCTACAGGGAGGAGACCGGGGAGCTGTTTTTT; CDR3aa: CASYREETGELFF
v_gene: TRBV10-3; j_gene: TRBJ1-1; abundance: .; len: 13; d_gene: .; CDR3nt: TGTGCCATCAGGGACCCTATTCGCACTGAAGCTTTCTTT; CDR3aa: CAIRDPIRTEAFF
v_gene: TRBV6-1; j_gene: TRBJ1-6; abundance: .; len: 17; d_gene: .; CDR3nt: TGTGCCAGCAGTGAAGGGCTGCTTAGCTCCTATAATTCACCCCTCCACTTT; CDR3aa: CASSEGLLSSYNSPLHF
v_gene: TRBV11-2; j_gene: TRBJ2-2; abundance: .; len: 14; d_gene: .; CDR3nt: TGTGCCAGCAGTAGAAGGGGGAACACCGGGGAGCTGTTTTTT; CDR3aa: CASSRRGNTGELFF
v_gene: TRBV7-9; j_gene: TRBJ2-1; abundance: .; len: 17; d_gene: TRBD2; CDR3nt: TGTGCCAGCAGCTTAGCGGCGACTAGCGGGAAGGACAATGAGCAGTTCTTC; CDR3aa: CASSLAATSGKDNEQFF
v_gene: TRBV28; j_gene: TRBJ2-7; abundance: few; len: 14; d_gene: TRBD2; CDR3nt: TGTGCCAGCAGTTGGGGGACTAGCGGGTACGAGCAGTACTTC; CDR3aa: CASSWGTSGYEQYF
v_gene: TRBV9; j_gene: TRBJ2-3; abundance: .; len: 15; d_gene: .; CDR3nt: TGTGCCAGCAGCGAGCCTTTGGGGGCCGCAGATACGCAGTATTTT; CDR3aa: CASSEPLGAADTQYF
v_gene: TRBV11-2; j_gene: TRBJ2-7; abundance: .; len: 14; d_gene: .; CDR3nt: TGTGCCAGCAGCTTATCGCAGGGGACCTACGAGCAGTACTTC; CDR3aa: CASSLSQGTYEQYF
v_gene: TRBV4-1; j_gene: TRBJ1-3; abundance: .; len: 15; d_gene: .; CDR3nt: TGCGCCAGCAGCCAAGAAGCCGGGGCTGGAAACACCATATATTTT; CDR3aa: CASSQEAGAGNTIYF
v_gene: TRBV30; j_gene: TRBJ1-1; abundance: .; len: 14; d_gene: .; CDR3nt: TGTGCCTGGAGTGTAGGGCAGGTGGGCACTGAAGCTTTCTTT; CDR3aa: CAWSVGQVGTEAFF
v_gene: TRBV10-2; j_gene: TRBJ2-5; abundance: .; len: 13; d_gene: .; CDR3nt: TGCGCCAGCAGCTTAGGGGGGAGGGAGACCCAGTACTTC; CDR3aa: CASSLGGRETQYF
v_gene: TRBV5-4; j_gene: TRBJ2-3; abundance: few; len: 12; d_gene: .; CDR3nt: TGTGCCAGCAGCCCTAGCACAGATACGCAGTATTTT; CDR3aa: CASSPSTDTQYF
v_gene: TRBV28; j_gene: TRBJ1-4; abundance: once; len: 15; d_gene: .; CDR3nt: TGTGCCAGCAGTCCCGGGAAGGGGGACGCTGAAAAACTGTTTTTT; CDR3aa: CASSPGKGDAEKLFF
v_gene: TRBV25-1; j_gene: TRBJ2-1; abundance: .; len: 15; d_gene: .; CDR3nt: TGTGCCAGCAGTGGAACAGGGTCTCTCTACAATGAGCAGTTCTTC; CDR3aa: CASSGTGSLYNEQFF
v_gene: TRBV6-6; j_gene: TRBJ2-1; abundance: .; len: 12; d_gene: .; CDR3nt: TGTGCCAGCAGCCGATCCCCTCCTGAGCAGTTCTTC; CDR3aa: CASSRSPPEQFF
v_gene: TRBV6-6; j_gene: TRBJ2-1; abundance: .; len: 16; d_gene: TRBD2; CDR3nt: TGTGCCAGCAGTTCCTTACTAGCGGGACCTTACAATGAGCAGTTCTTC; CDR3aa: CASSSLLAGPYNEQFF
v_gene: TRBV7-5; j_gene: TRBJ2-7; abundance: .; len: 12; d_gene: .; CDR3nt: TGTGCCAGTACAGGGGATTCCTACGAGCAGTACTTC; CDR3aa: CASTGDSYEQYF
v_gene: TRBV28; j_gene: TRBJ2-7; abundance: .; len: 17; d_gene: TRBD2; CDR3nt: TGTGCCAGCAGTTTAGGCCTAGCGGGAGGGCCGTTCTACGAGCAGTACTTC; CDR3aa: CASSLGLAGGPFYEQYF